A single sample gave rise to the 25 T cell receptor beta chains below, sequenced in a study of shared clonotypes between healthy human individuals. Assay used: immunoSEQ multiplex PCR; TCRdb lists only in-frame clones, some missing. The repertoire has hundreds of thousands of clones, 73% of them found once; the top ten carry 10%. The sequenced sample consisted of memory CD4+ T cells sorted from blood. The subset here: CD45RA-negative fraction. The receptor set was obtained from a man aged 25 to 40 in good health.

The genes are TRBV27 and TRBJ2-1; 7 positions agree with TRBD1. The germline gives CDR1 MNHEY, CDR2 SMNVEV (reference sequence). The length of the CDR3 is 20 residues. V gave up 3 bases and J gave up 2 bases; unmatched junction bases: 19. CDR3 loop: CASSFSLYLDQGDAYNEQFF. The DNA of the CDR3 is TGTGCCAGCAGTTTTTCCCTATATTTAGATCAGGGGGATGCCTACAATGAGCAGTTCTTC.

The chain is built from TRBV6-6 and TRBJ2-7, with 12 positions matching TRBD2. Trimming at V came to 5 bases and at J to 5 bases, leaving 4 bases not matched to a gene. The CDR3 consists of 14 residues. Germline V CDR1 and CDR2: MNHNY, SVGAGI (reference sequence). The DNA of the CDR3 is TGTGCCAGCAGTCGCCTAGCGGGAGGGGACGAGCAGTACTTC. Protein: CASSRLAGGDEQYF.

The gene calls are TRBV5-5 and TRBJ2-5; 9 bases agree with TRBD1. The CDR3 contains 15 residues. Trimming cost V 6 bases and J 2 bases; bases outside gene matches: 8. Germline loops: CDR1 SGHKS, CDR2 YYEKEE (reference sequence). In nucleotides, the CDR3 is TGTGCCAGCAACCTGGACAGGGGAGTACAAGAGACCCAGTACTTC. Translated: CASNLDRGVQETQYF.

This clone was found a few times. The chain recombines TRBV30 with TRBJ1-5; weak D call: TRBD1 (5 bases). The length of the CDR3 is 13 residues. V was clipped by 2 bases and J by 5 bases, with 10 bases between them. Germline V gene data show CDR1 as GTSNPN and CDR2 as SVGIG (reference sequence). The CDR3 loop reads CAWSSGVHQPQHF. The CDR3 nucleotides read TGTGCCTGGAGTTCGGGGGTTCATCAGCCCCAGCATTTT.

The rearrangement links TRBV7-3 to TRBJ2-7; TRBD1 matches 10 bases. This CDR3 spans 14 amino acids. CDR1 and CDR2 from the germline V gene are SGHTA and FQGTGA. The CDR3 reads CRHNGDRGTYEQYF. CDR3 nucleotide sequence: TGTCGACACAACGGGGACAGGGGAACCTACGAGCAGTACTTC.

This clone was observed once. The genes are TRBV5-1 and TRBJ1-5, with D unclear. The V and J ends lost 0 bases and 3 bases respectively, with 10 bases between them. The CDR3 has 15 residues. Germline CDR1 reads SGHRS; CDR2 reads YFSETQ. CDR3 loop: CASSLADGNNQPQHF. CDR3 coding DNA: TGCGCCAGCAGCTTGGCCGACGGCAACAATCAGCCCCAGCATTTT. The full variable domain, with the rest looked up from reference TRBV5-1 and TRBJ1-5, is KAGVTQTPRYLIKTRGQQVTLSCSPISGHRSVSWYQQTPGQGLQFLFEYFSETQRNKGNFPGRFSGRQFSNSRSEMNVSTLELGDSALYLCASSLADGNNQPQHFGDGTRLSIL.

This chain connects TRBV7-9 to TRBJ2-3; D call uncertain. CDR1 is SEHNR, CDR2 FQNEAQ, per germline (reference sequence). Trimming removed 1 base at V and 3 bases at J, with 8 bases between. This CDR3 region has 14 residues. In nucleotides, the CDR3 is TGTGCCAGCAGCTTAGAGGTGAAGACAGATACGCAGTATTTT. It is translated as CASSLEVKTDTQYF.

V gene TRBV28 combines with J gene TRBJ2-1, with D perhaps TRBD1 (6 bases). V was trimmed by 6 bases and J by 7 bases, leaving 16 bases between them. CDR1 is MDHEN and CDR2 is SYDVKM in the germline V gene. CDR3 length equals 14 residues. CDR3 nucleotide sequence: TGTGCCAGCAGCCCGATGGGGGCTGCAAATGAGCAGTTCTTC. Translated: CASSPMGAANEQFF.

CDR3: CASRMYSGFYEQYF. The CDR3 bases are TGTGCCAGCCGCATGTATAGCGGGTTCTACGAGCAGTACTTC. The chain has TRBV28 and TRBJ2-7; TRBD2 matches at 7 bases. The V gene's germline CDR1 is MDHEN and CDR2 SYDVKM. The CDR3 loop spans 14 amino acids. After removal of 8 bases from V and 3 bases from J, the junction contained 10 bases not matched to a gene.

The J gene is TRBJ2-3, the V gene TRBV19; D may match TRBD1 or TRBD2 (5 bases each). This CDR3 contains 13 residues. Trimming cost V 4 bases and J 4 bases, with 9 bases left between them. Per germline, CDR1 LNHDA and CDR2 SQIVND (reference sequence). CDR3 coding DNA: TGTGCCAGTAGTAGCGTGGGGGCAGATACGCAGTATTTT. Its protein product is CASSSVGADTQYF.

This rearrangement joins TRBV29-1 to TRBJ1-2, with D tentatively TRBD1 (5 bases). The CDR3 spans 12 residues. With 8 bases removed from V and 5 bases from J, the gap between germline ends came to 15 bases. CDR1 and CDR2 (germline): SQVTM, ANQGSEA. The CDR3 coding sequence is TGCAGCATGACCGGGACGGAATATGGCTACACCTTC. Residues: CSMTGTEYGYTF.

V gene TRBV30 combines with J gene TRBJ1-3; TRBD1 is a possible D gene (5 bases). The CDR3 is made up of 16 amino acids. CDR1 is GTSNPN, CDR2 SVGIG, per germline (reference sequence). V lost 3 bases and J 0 bases, leaving 15 bases between the germline ends. Here the CDR3 DNA reads TGTGCCTGGAGGTTCGGGGGTTCATTCTCTGGAAACACCATATATTTT. Translated, it gives CAWRFGGSFSGNTIYF.

Regarding this clone: A read error may account for a junction end that differs from germline. The CDR3 loop reads CAMSETIAGGRTDTQYF. In DNA form, the CDR3 reads TGTGCCATGAGTGAAACCATAGCGGGAGGGCGTACAGATACGCAGTATTTT. The rearrangement uses TRBV10-3 and TRBJ2-3; 11 nucleotides match TRBD2. This CDR3 is 17 amino acids long. Germline lookup yields CDR1 ENHRY and CDR2 SYGVKD.

The chain joins TRBV11-3 to TRBJ2-1; 8 nucleotides agree with TRBD1. Trimming at V came to 1 base and at J to 7 bases, leaving 3 bases not matched to a gene. The CDR3 has 14 amino acids. Germline loops: CDR1 SGHNT, CDR2 YENEEA. This chain's CDR3 is CASSLADRANEQFF. CDR3 nucleotides: TGTGCCAGCAGCTTAGCGGACAGGGCGAATGAGCAGTTCTTC.

The chain uses TRBV5-5 and TRBJ2-7, with a possible D match to TRBD2 (5 bases). This CDR3 spans 15 amino acids. The germline gives CDR1 SGHKS, CDR2 YYEKEE (reference sequence). The V end was cut by 0 bases, the J end by 0 bases, with 10 bases between. The DNA of the CDR3 is TGTGCCAGCAGCTTGGGATGGAGCGGCTCCTACGAGCAGTACTTC. As protein: CASSLGWSGSYEQYF.

This clone was seen repeatedly, ten times or more. This chain links TRBV27 with TRBJ2-1; possibly TRBD2 for D (6 bases). Germline CDR1 is MNHEY and CDR2 is SMNVEV (reference sequence). The CDR3 totals 18 residues. V lost 3 bases to trimming and J lost 4 bases, with 22 bases between them. CDR3 bases: TGTGCCAGCAGTTTCTGGGGAGTTGGAGCGGGTGCTTACAATGAGCAGTTCTTC. Translated: CASSFWGVGAGAYNEQFF.

The V call is TRBV7-9, the J call TRBJ1-5; D gene ambiguous. From germline, CDR1 is SEHNR and CDR2 FQNEAQ (reference sequence). V was pared by 2 bases and J by 0 bases, with 5 bases between. This CDR3 has 14 amino acids. The CDR3 is CASSLWDSNQPQHF. The DNA of the CDR3 is TGTGCCAGCAGCTTATGGGATAGCAATCAGCCCCAGCATTTT.

The chain joins TRBV10-3 to TRBJ2-5; D unresolved. This CDR3 is 14 amino acids long. The germline V and J ends were trimmed by 0 bases and 2 bases, with 7 bases remaining between them. Germline V gene data show CDR1 as ENHRY and CDR2 as SYGVKD. CDR3 protein: CAISESGSQETQYF. In nucleotides, the CDR3 is TGTGCCATCAGTGAGTCAGGCAGTCAAGAGACCCAGTACTTC.

V and J are TRBV15 and TRBJ2-7, with TRBD1 matching over 8 bases. The CDR3 covers 13 residues. Germline trimming cut 5 bases from V and 4 bases from J; bases unmatched to any gene: 4. Germline CDR1 is LNHNV and CDR2 is YYDKDF (reference sequence). CDR3 loop: CATSGGQAYEQYF. In DNA form, the CDR3 reads TGTGCCACCAGCGGGGGACAGGCATACGAGCAGTACTTC.

J is TRBJ2-5 and V is TRBV10-3; tentative D call: TRBD2 (5 bases). Trimming took off 2 bases at V and 2 bases at J, with 12 bases between the two ends. This CDR3 has 15 residues. Germline V CDR1 and CDR2: ENHRY, SYGVKD. This CDR3 is CAISEPAGLQETQYF. In DNA, the CDR3 is TGTGCCATCAGTGAGCCTGCGGGCCTACAAGAGACCCAGTACTTC.

This CDR3 is CASSYSPGQQSEKLFF. The CDR3 DNA sequence: TGTGCCAGCAGTTACTCTCCGGGACAGCAGTCCGAAAAACTGTTTTTT. J is TRBJ1-4 and V is TRBV6-6; 7 bases line up with TRBD1. Germline CDR1 is MNHNY and CDR2 is SVGAGI (reference sequence). There are 16 residues in the CDR3. V was clipped by 0 bases and J by 8 bases; unmatched bases: 9.

For this clone: The identical CDR3 is also encoded by other nucleotide sequences in the sample. V and J are TRBV5-1 and TRBJ2-2; D unresolved. The length of the CDR3 is 15 residues. V was shortened by 4 bases and J by 2 bases, with 12 bases between the two germline ends. Germline V gene lookup returns CDR1 SGHRS and CDR2 YFSETQ. CDR3 coding DNA: TGCGCCAGCAGCCCGTCGGGCCCCAACACCGGGGAGCTGTTTTTT. The encoded protein is CASSPSGPNTGELFF.

This clone came up once. The V gene is TRBV19, the J gene TRBJ1-2; D is possibly TRBD1 (5 bases). The V gene's germline CDR1 is LNHDA and CDR2 SQIVND (reference sequence). CDR3 length: 15 residues. V lost 9 bases to trimming and J lost 3 bases, with 20 bases between them. The CDR3 bases are TGTGCCAGCGAGCCAACCAGGGACCGCTACTATGGCTACACCTTC. As protein: CASEPTRDRYYGYTF. Full variable domain (outside the CDR3, taken from reference TRBV19 and TRBJ1-2): DGGITQSPKYLFRKEGQNVTLSCEQNLNHDAMYWYRQDPGQGLRLIYYSQIVNDFQKGDIAEGYSVSREKKESFPLTVTSAQKNPTAFYLCASEPTRDRYYGYTFGSGTRLTVV.

The chain carries TRBV6-5 and TRBJ2-1; D is uncertain. The CDR3 runs 15 residues. CDR1 and CDR2 from the germline V gene are MNHEY and SVGAGI. Trimming shortened V by 6 bases and J by 7 bases, and 19 bases separated the two germline ends. Here the CDR3 reads CASSQYSGRSNEQFF. CDR3 bases: TGTGCCAGCAGCCAATACTCAGGACGCTCTAATGAGCAGTTCTTC.

V is TRBV2 and J is TRBJ1-1, with 9 bases aligning to TRBD1. This CDR3 contains 13 residues. The V and J ends lost 6 bases and 8 bases, in that order; junction bases with no gene match: 7. Germline V gene data show CDR1 as SNHLY and CDR2 as FYNNEI. This CDR3 is CASRAQGTGEAFF. In DNA form, the CDR3 reads TGTGCCAGCAGGGCCCAGGGGACAGGGGAAGCTTTCTTT. The complete variable domain, with remaining parts taken from reference TRBV2 and TRBJ1-1, reads EPEVTQTPSHQVTQMGQEVILRCVPISNHLYFYWYRQILGQKVEFLVSFYNNEISEKSEIFDDQFSVERPDGSNFTLKIRSTKLEDSAMYFCASRAQGTGEAFFGQGTRLTVV.